The T cell receptor (beta chain) described here comes from a study of T cell responses to AZD1222 COVID-19 vaccine. The table came from immunoSEQ multiplex PCR; TCRdb's copy has only in-frame clones and leaves some out. The table has around 110,000 clones, under 95% seen once. Looked up from germline, CDR1 is SGHKS and CDR2 is YYEKEE (reference sequence). This CDR3 is 12 amino acids long. Trimming took 5 bases from V and 11 from J, leaving 14 bases between them. This TCR derives from an adult who received the AZD1222 COVID-19 vaccine. Specimen: peripheral blood, collected 28 days after the second AZD1222 dose. The chain employs TRBV5-5 and TRBJ2-1, with D tentatively TRBD1 (6 bases). The CDR3: CASRWLQGKQFF. CDR3 bases: TGTGCCAGCAGATGGTTACAGGGAAAGCAGTTCTTC. Complete variable domain (other parts from reference TRBV5-5 and TRBJ2-1): DAGVTQSPTHLIKTRGQQVTLRCSPISGHKSVSWYQQVLGQGPQFIFQYYEKEERGRGNFPDRFSARQFPNYSSELNVNALLLGDSALYLCASRWLQGKQFFGPGTRLTVL.